This T cell receptor (beta chain) emerged from a study of STAT3 mutations in large granular lymphocyte leukemia. Study in general: Among longitudinally sequenced T-LGLL patients, roughly half had canonical activating STAT3 mutations detected.

Points from the study as a whole: In several patients, dominant TCR clone burden exceeded STAT3 mutant burden. In about 35% of the 18 patients, new TCR clonotypes emerged after therapy. Every T-LGLL patient had at least one immunodominant TCRbeta clonotype.

The assay was immunoSEQ multiplex PCR, and TCRdb's table has in-frame clones only and misses some. The sample lists about 5,700 clones; more than 60% were seen once. Concerning this clone itself: Its antigen is currently unknown.

What was sequenced was peripheral blood mononuclear cells. This receptor was taken from a man aged 40-49 years with T-cell large granular lymphocyte leukemia. Some clones in this sample may be carry-over from other donors' samples.

The CDR3 region has the DNA TGTGCCAGCAGCCGCGGGAGGGCTCTAGCGGATGAGCAGTTCTTC. Its protein is CASSRGRALADEQFF. The V gene is TRBV7-9, the J gene TRBJ2-1, with 9 nucleotides matching TRBD2. The V and J ends lost 5 bases and 8 bases, in that order; junction bases with no gene match: 10. The CDR3 contains 15 residues. The germline CDR1 and CDR2 sequences are SEHNR and FQNEAQ (reference sequence).